One and the same sample provided the 32 T cell receptor beta chains below, sequenced in a study of T cells after yellow fever vaccination. TCRdb passed the 5' RACE reads through MiXCR, listing each CDR3 protein once. The sample contains nearly 350,000 distinct CDR3 sequences, approximately 8% of which appear only once. The sample here was PBMCs, taken about 41 days after the first yellow fever vaccination. These receptors all stem from a man between 18 and 29 years old who received the YFV17D yellow fever vaccine.

This clonotype was seen a few times. J is TRBJ1-1 and V is TRBV20-1, with 11 bases aligning to TRBD1. After removal of 6 bases from V and 10 bases from J, the junction contained 4 bases not matched to a gene. The CDR3 loop spans 11 amino acids. The germline gives CDR1 DFQATT, CDR2 SNEGSKA (reference sequence). Written as DNA, the CDR3 is TGCAGTGCCACCGGGACAGGGGGAGCTTTCTTT. Translation: CSATGTGGAFF.

CDR3 in DNA: TGTGCCAGCAGTGACACCTCCACCAAAGGCAATCAGCCCCAGCATTTT. It specifies CASSDTSTKGNQPQHF. This sequence joins TRBV27 and TRBJ1-5; D is uncertain. The CDR3 contains 16 residues. Germline lookup yields CDR1 MNHEY and CDR2 SMNVEV (reference sequence). The ends were cut back, 5 bases at V and 2 bases at J, with 16 bases in the middle.

This clonotype was observed a handful of times. This chain links TRBV10-3 with TRBJ1-2; TRBD1 aligns across 7 bases. This CDR3 region has 15 residues. Trimming took 2 bases from V and 2 from J; bases not matched to a gene: 5. Germline V gene data show CDR1 as ENHRY and CDR2 as SYGVKD. The CDR3 reads CAISETGDRNYGYTF. The CDR3 DNA reads as TGTGCCATCAGTGAGACAGGGGATCGGAACTATGGCTACACCTTC.

This clonotype was detected only a few times. V gene TRBV5-1 combines with J gene TRBJ1-5; 7 bases agree with TRBD1. CDR1 is SGHRS, CDR2 YFSETQ, per germline. Trimming took 4 bases from V and 7 from J; bases not matched to a gene: 5. CDR3 length: 13 amino acids. The CDR3 loop is CASSPTGNQPQHF. In nucleotides, the CDR3 is TGCGCCAGCAGCCCGACAGGGAACCAGCCCCAGCATTTT.

The chain combines TRBV3-1 with TRBJ1-3; D remains unclear. Germline V gene sequence: CDR1 LGHDT, CDR2 YNNKEL (reference sequence). The CDR3 runs 16 residues. V was shortened by 4 bases and J by 1 base, with 14 bases between the two germline ends. This chain's CDR3 is CASSRIAPFSGNTIYF. The CDR3 nucleotides read TGTGCCAGCAGCCGGATAGCACCATTTTCTGGAAACACCATATATTTT.

V gene TRBV6-1 combines with J gene TRBJ1-6; D is ambiguous. Germline CDR1 is MNHNS and CDR2 is SASEGT. The V gene lost 7 bases and the J gene lost 0 bases, with 10 bases spanning the gap. The CDR3 sequence is 15 residues long. The CDR3 sequence is CASKAGPSYNSPLHF. The CDR3 DNA is TGTGCCAGCAAAGCCGGGCCCTCCTATAATTCACCCCTCCACTTT.

This clonotype occurred once. The chain joins TRBV4-1 to TRBJ2-1, with 10 bases fitting TRBD2. The CDR3 sequence is 16 residues long. V shed 6 bases and J 4 bases; nucleotides not matched to a gene: 9. Germline assignment: CDR1 MGHRA and CDR2 YSYEKL. The CDR3, as DNA: TGCGCCAGCAGTCGTGTAATAGCGGGAGGTTACAATGAGCAGTTCTTC. It specifies CASSRVIAGGYNEQFF.

This clonotype has a count of ten or more. V gene TRBV11-2 combines with J gene TRBJ2-1; 13 bases align to TRBD2. Unmatched junction bases numbered 2, after V lost 0 bases and J lost 0 bases. Per germline, CDR1 SGHAT and CDR2 FQNNGV. This CDR3 is 18 amino acids long. CDR3 region: CASSLDRTSGGSYNEQFF. CDR3 nucleotide sequence: TGTGCCAGCAGCTTAGATCGGACTAGCGGGGGCTCCTACAATGAGCAGTTCTTC. Combining the CDR3 with reference TRBV11-2 and TRBJ2-1 gives the whole variable domain EAGVAQSPRYKIIEKRQSVAFWCNPISGHATLYWYQQILGQGPKLLIQFQNNGVVDDSQLPKDRFSAERLKGVDSTLKIQPAKLEDSAVYLCASSLDRTSGGSYNEQFFGPGTRLTVL.

This clonotype appeared a few times. The chain joins TRBV28 to TRBJ2-5, with D uncertain. Deletions cut 10 bases from V and 5 bases from J, with 17 bases between. The CDR3 is 13 amino acids. Germline V CDR1 and CDR2: MDHEN, SYDVKM. The CDR3 nucleotides read TGTGCCACAGCAGTAGGGCCATGGGAGACCCAGTACTTC. Translation gives CATAVGPWETQYF.

The V gene is TRBV7-9, the J gene TRBJ1-5; 9 positions match TRBD1. Germline-derived CDR1 and CDR2 are SEHNR and FQNEAQ (reference sequence). V lost 5 bases to trimming and J lost 7 bases; unmatched junction nucleotides: 6. The CDR3 has 14 amino acids. The CDR3 DNA sequence: TGTGCCAGCAGCACGACAGGGGGTCACCAGCCCCAGCATTTT. As protein: CASSTTGGHQPQHF.

This clonotype came up many times. The V call is TRBV2, the J call TRBJ2-3; D is ambiguous. Germline CDR1 and CDR2: SNHLY and FYNNEI. The V end was cut by 2 bases, the J end by 6 bases, with 3 bases between. This CDR3 is built from 11 residues. The CDR3 here is CASSELDTQYF. CDR3 DNA sequence: TGTGCCAGCAGTGAATTGGATACGCAGTATTTT.

This clonotype has just a few counts. V usage is TRBV12-3 or TRBV12-4 and J usage is TRBJ1-2; TRBD1 agrees at 11 bases. The CDR3 covers 16 residues. The V gene end was trimmed by 3 bases and the J gene end by 5 bases; junction bases not matched to a gene: 8. CDR3 bases: TGTGCCAGCAGTTTTCGGACAGGGGGCTTGGTTTATGGCTACACCTTC. This encodes CASSFRTGGLVYGYTF.

V gene TRBV28 combines with J gene TRBJ2-7; D not resolved. Germline lookup yields CDR1 MDHEN and CDR2 SYDVKM. V gave up 1 base and J gave up 0 bases, with 7 bases separating them. The CDR3 runs to 14 residues. The CDR3 here is CASSLSGHSYEQYV. The CDR3 nucleotides read TGTGCCAGCAGTTTATCAGGTCACTCCTACGAGCAGTACGTC.

The chain is built from TRBV7-2 and TRBJ2-7, with D possibly TRBD2 on 6 matching bases. The ends were cut back, 4 bases at V and 2 bases at J, with 12 bases in the middle. This CDR3 comprises 14 residues. The germline V gene has CDR1 SGHTA and CDR2 FQGNSA. DNA for the CDR3: TGTGCCAGCAGCTCCGGACTAACCCCCTACGAGCAGTACTTC. It yields the protein CASSSGLTPYEQYF.

This chain joins TRBV5-1 and TRBJ2-7; the D call may be TRBD1 or TRBD2 (5 bases each). V lost 0 bases and J 5 bases, leaving 18 bases between the germline ends. The CDR3 consists of 16 residues. CDR1 is SGHRS, CDR2 YFSETQ, per germline. The CDR3 spells CASSLGVRRGVDEQYV. The DNA of the CDR3 is TGCGCCAGCAGCTTGGGGGTGCGTCGGGGCGTCGACGAGCAGTACGTC.

The chain recombines TRBV15 with TRBJ2-2; TRBD1 is a possible D gene (6 bases). With 8 bases removed from V and 7 bases from J, the gap between germline ends came to 14 bases. The CDR3 contains 13 residues. From germline, CDR1 is LNHNV and CDR2 YYDKDF (reference sequence). The CDR3 nucleotides are TGTGCCACCGGGGACATCTTTCGCGGGGAGCTGTTTTTT. It translates to CATGDIFRGELFF.

This clonotype was counted between two and nine times. The chain is built from TRBV27 and TRBJ2-3, with 7 bases identical to TRBD1. Germline assignment: CDR1 MNHEY and CDR2 SMNVEV (reference sequence). There are 16 residues in the CDR3. The ends lost 5 bases at V and 4 bases at J; junction bases unmatched: 12. CDR3 bases: TGTGCCAGCAGTCCACGACAGGGTAATTACGCAGATACGCAGTATTTT. This encodes CASSPRQGNYADTQYF.

The J gene is TRBJ2-3, the V gene TRBV6-5, with unresolved D. The CDR3 consists of 15 residues. V was clipped by 2 bases and J by 1 base, with 10 bases between them. Germline CDR1 and CDR2: MNHEY and SVGAGI. The CDR3 coding sequence is TGTGCCAGCAGTTACCCCACCGGCGGCACAGATACGCAGTATTTT. Translated: CASSYPTGGTDTQYF.

This clonotype was counted a single time. V gene TRBV20-1 combines with J gene TRBJ2-7, with 9 bases identical to TRBD2. CDR1 DFQATT and CDR2 SNEGSKA come from the germline V gene (reference sequence). V lost 1 base to trimming and J lost 2 bases; unmatched junction nucleotides: 9. CDR3 length: 16 amino acids. Written as DNA, the CDR3 is TGCAGTGCTAGAGTGTTCGAAGTAGCGGGGGCCTACGAGCAGTACTTC. Residues: CSARVFEVAGAYEQYF.

J is TRBJ1-2 and V is TRBV4-3; the D gene is possibly TRBD1 (6 bases). CDR1 and CDR2 from the germline V gene are LGHNA and YSLEER. The V end lost 3 bases, the J end lost 1 base, and 15 bases lay between the germline ends. This CDR3 has 16 residues. CDR3 loop: CASSHAMGAVNYGYTF. DNA of the CDR3: TGCGCCAGCAGCCACGCGATGGGGGCGGTTAACTATGGCTACACCTTC.

This clonotype has more than one count but fewer than ten. The rearrangement joins TRBV4-1 to TRBJ1-3; tentatively, D is TRBD1 (5 bases). CDR1 MGHRA and CDR2 YSYEKL come from the germline V gene. Trimming removed 1 base at V and 4 bases at J, with 20 bases between. The CDR3 is made up of 18 amino acids. In DNA form, the CDR3 reads TGCGCCAGCAGCCAAGTGTGGGGACCAGGGCGAAACGGAAACACCATATATTTT. Its translation is CASSQVWGPGRNGNTIYF.

The chain links TRBV19 to TRBJ1-1; the D is unclear. Between the trimmed V and J ends, which lost 3 bases and 7 bases, there was a span of 12 bases. Per germline, CDR1 LNHDA and CDR2 SQIVND (reference sequence). The CDR3 contains 13 residues. The CDR3 DNA reads as TGTGCCAGTAGTATTAGGCAAACCTATGAAGCTTTCTTT. Protein: CASSIRQTYEAFF.

This chain links TRBV6-5 with TRBJ2-7; TRBD1 is a possible D gene (6 bases). Germline lookup yields CDR1 MNHEY and CDR2 SVGAGI. The CDR3 loop spans 16 amino acids. V was pared by 0 bases and J by 3 bases, with 15 bases between. The CDR3 DNA sequence: TGTGCCAGCAGTTACTCTGGGACAATCGATTTCTACGAGCAGTACTTC. Residues: CASSYSGTIDFYEQYF.

This chain links TRBV15 with TRBJ2-3, with unresolved D. The CDR3 covers 13 residues. Germline values: CDR1 LNHNV, CDR2 YYDKDF (reference sequence). Trimming pared 5 bases from V and 8 bases from J, leaving 14 bases between. CDR3 nucleotides: TGTGCCACCAGCGAGATTGCCGTGGGTACGCAGTATTTT. Protein: CATSEIAVGTQYF.

This chain joins TRBV4-2 and TRBJ1-2; D uncertain. V gave up 0 bases and J gave up 2 bases, with 10 bases separating them. This CDR3 contains 15 residues. Germline V gives CDR1 LGHNA, CDR2 YNFKEQ. The CDR3 is CASSQETVKNYGYTF. CDR3 DNA sequence: TGTGCCAGCAGCCAAGAAACTGTCAAAAACTATGGCTACACCTTC.

The CDR3 sequence: CASSEQLPNEQFF. DNA for the CDR3: TGTGCCAGCAGCGAGCAGTTACCCAATGAGCAGTTCTTC. The chain combines TRBV14 with TRBJ2-1; no clear D. Trimming pared 5 bases from V and 6 bases from J, leaving 11 bases between. The CDR3 covers 13 residues. Germline CDR1 reads SGHDN; CDR2 reads FVKESK.

Details on this clonotype: At one end the junction does not follow the germline gene, possibly because of a read error. This chain connects TRBV28 to TRBJ2-2, with D possibly being TRBD2 (6 bases). Germline CDR1 reads MDHEN; CDR2 reads SYDVKM. CDR3 length equals 12 residues. The CDR3 DNA follows: TGTGCCAGCAGTTCTCAGGGCCGGGAGCTGGTTTTT. Protein product: CASSSQGRELVF.

The table lists this clonotype with a few counts. The chain couples TRBV5-4 to TRBJ2-1; 14 nucleotides agree with TRBD2. This CDR3 has 15 residues. Germline V CDR1 and CDR2: SGHNT, YYREEE (reference sequence). V lost 5 bases, J lost 9 bases, and 7 bases stayed unmatched. CDR3 region: CASSTGLAGGGEQFF. The CDR3 DNA is TGTGCCAGCAGTACCGGACTAGCGGGGGGAGGTGAGCAGTTCTTC. Complete variable domain (other parts from reference TRBV5-4 and TRBJ2-1): ETGVTQSPTHLIKTRGQQVTLRCSSQSGHNTVSWYQQALGQGPQFIFQYYREEENGRGNFPPRFSGLQFPNYSSELNVNALELDDSALYLCASSTGLAGGGEQFFGPGTRLTVL.

This clonotype occurred many times. V is TRBV11-2 and J is TRBJ2-1; D is perhaps TRBD2 (6 bases). This CDR3 has 16 amino acids. Germline CDR1 is SGHAT and CDR2 is FQNNGV. V lost 5 bases and J 6 bases, leaving 20 bases between the germline ends. The CDR3 here is CASSHGPGGYGNEQFF. In DNA, the CDR3 is TGTGCCAGCAGCCATGGCCCCGGGGGTTACGGCAATGAGCAGTTCTTC.

The rearrangement uses TRBV9 and TRBJ1-1, with a weak D call TRBD1 (6 bases). Deletions cut 3 bases from V and 2 bases from J, with 20 bases between. This CDR3 is 17 amino acids long. From germline, CDR1 is SGDLS and CDR2 YYNGEE. CDR3 in DNA: TGTGCCAGCAGCGGAGCGGGGACATCCCTACCCAACACTGAAGCTTTCTTT. Encoded protein: CASSGAGTSLPNTEAFF.

This clonotype was detected only a few times. The chain carries TRBV5-1 and TRBJ1-1; D not certain. V was trimmed by 5 bases and J by 1 base, leaving 6 bases between them. CDR1 and CDR2 from the germline V gene are SGHRS and YFSETQ. The CDR3 sequence is 12 residues long. As DNA, the CDR3 is TGCGCCAGCAGGGACGGGAACACTGAAGCTTTCTTT. Protein product: CASRDGNTEAFF.

The chain is built from TRBV7-3 and TRBJ1-1, with no clear D. Germline lookup yields CDR1 SGHTA and CDR2 FQGTGA. CDR3 length equals 14 residues. Deletions cut 0 bases from V and 3 bases from J, with 8 bases between. Here the CDR3 reads CASSLTLGDTEAFF. CDR3 DNA sequence: TGTGCCAGCAGCTTAACCCTCGGGGACACTGAAGCTTTCTTT.